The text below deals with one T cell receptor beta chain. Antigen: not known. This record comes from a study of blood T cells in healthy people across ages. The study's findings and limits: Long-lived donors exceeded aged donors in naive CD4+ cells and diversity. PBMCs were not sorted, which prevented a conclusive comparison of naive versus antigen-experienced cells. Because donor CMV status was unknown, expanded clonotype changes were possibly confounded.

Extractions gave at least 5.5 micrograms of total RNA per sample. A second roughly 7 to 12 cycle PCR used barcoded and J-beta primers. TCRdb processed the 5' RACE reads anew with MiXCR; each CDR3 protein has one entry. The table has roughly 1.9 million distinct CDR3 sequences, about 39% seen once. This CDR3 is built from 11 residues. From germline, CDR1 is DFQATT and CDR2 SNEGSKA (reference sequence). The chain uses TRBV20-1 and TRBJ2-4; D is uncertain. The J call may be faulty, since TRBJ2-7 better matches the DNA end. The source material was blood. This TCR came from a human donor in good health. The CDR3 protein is CSARGFNEQYF. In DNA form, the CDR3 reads TGCAGTGCTAGAGGGTTTAACGAGCAGTACTTC.